The rows below give T cell receptor beta chains drawn from one sample of a study of metastatic and nonmetastatic thyroid tumors. MiXCR reprocessed the PCR reads for TCRdb. This repertoire shows 11,000 or so clones, around 10% found once; its top ten account for roughly 12%. The specimen sequenced was blood. These receptor sequences come from a female donor with papillary thyroid cancer or a benign thyroid nodule (not recorded which). Some clones in this sample may be carry-over from other donors' samples. CDR3s include the opening cysteine and the closing phenylalanine or tryptophan. D genes are given only for firm matches. A clone size is listed for some rows: how often the clone was seen (once, few, many), or a class if it is expanded.

clone_size	v_call	j_call	d_call	cdr3_nt	cdr3_aa
medium-sized	TRBV6-1	TRBJ2-5	NA	TGTGCCAGCAGTTCCGGAGAGGGAGGAGAGACCCAGTACTTC	CASSSGEGGETQYF
NA	TRBV2	TRBJ2-7	NA	TGTGCCAGCAGCGCCTTGGTGGGTTCCTACGAGCAGTACTTC	CASSALVGSYEQYF
many	TRBV20-1	TRBJ1-4	NA	TGCAGTGCCCCCCGCCTCGGGGGGAGTGAAAAACTGTTTTTT	CSAPRLGGSEKLFF
many	TRBV19	TRBJ2-1	TRBD2	TGTGCCAGCTCGTCCCTTCAGCGGGAGGGCCACGGTGAGCAGTTCTTC	CASSSLQREGHGEQFF
many	TRBV2	TRBJ2-3	NA	TGTGCCAGCAGGGGCCAAAGCACAGATACGCAGTATTTT	CASRGQSTDTQYF
many	TRBV11-2	TRBJ1-1	NA	TGTGCCAGCAGCTTCAGCAGGGGAGCTTTCTTT	CASSFSRGAFF
many	TRBV5-6	TRBJ1-2	TRBD1	TGTGCCAGCAGCTTGGGCGACAGGGAGAACTATGGCTACACCTTC	CASSLGDRENYGYTF
medium-sized	TRBV19	TRBJ2-5	NA	TGTGCCAGTAGCCCCGGGACCCGCGAGACCCAGTACTTC	CASSPGTRETQYF
many	TRBV18	TRBJ2-7	NA	TGTGCCAGCTCACCCCGGGAGCGGGCCTTATCCTACGAGCAGTACTTC	CASSPRERALSYEQYF
many	TRBV20-1	TRBJ2-3	TRBD2	TGCAGTGCCACGGGGGGGCCGGGCACAGATACGCAGTATTTT	CSATGGPGTDTQYF
medium-sized	TRBV6-1	TRBJ1-2	NA	TGTGCCAGCAGGGAGGATGGCTACACCTTC	CASREDGYTF
many	TRBV20-1	TRBJ2-7	NA	TGCAGTGCCCCAAGCCCCGCGCCCTCCTACGAGCAGTACTTC	CSAPSPAPSYEQYF
many	TRBV5-5	TRBJ2-7	TRBD2	TGTGCCAGCAGATGGGGACTAGCGGGGGACGAGCAGTACTTC	CASRWGLAGDEQYF
many	TRBV5-6	TRBJ1-5	NA	TGTGCCAGCAGCTTGGTGGATCAGCCCCAGCATTTT	CASSLVDQPQHF
many	TRBV6-1	TRBJ2-3	NA	TGTGCCAGCAGTGAGGATCGGAGCACAGATACGCAGTATTTT	CASSEDRSTDTQYF
many	TRBV9	TRBJ1-1	NA	TGTGCCAGCACCCCCGCGTATTCGAACACTGAAGCTTTCTTT	CASTPAYSNTEAFF
few	TRBV12-3/TRBV12-4	TRBJ2-7	NA	TGTGCCAGCAGTTTCAGGGAGCGGCGCGAGCAGTACTTC	CASSFRERREQYF
NA	TRBV11-1	TRBJ2-1	NA	TGTGCCAGCAGCTTAGGCCCTCGGGGGCCTCGGACGTGTGAGCAGTTCTTC	CASSLGPRGPRTCEQFF
medium-sized	TRBV10-1	TRBJ1-1	TRBD1	TGCGCCAGCAGTGAGGCGGGACAGGGGATCACTGAAGCTTTCTTT	CASSEAGQGITEAFF
medium-sized	TRBV10-2	TRBJ2-7	NA	TGCGCCAGCAGTGGCTTAGAAAATACCTACGAGCAGTACTTC	CASSGLENTYEQYF
many	TRBV5-1	TRBJ1-4	NA	TGCGCCAGCAGCTTGGGGGTTCAGGAGACTGAAAAACTGTTTTTT	CASSLGVQETEKLFF
medium-sized	TRBV28	TRBJ1-2	NA	TGTGCCAGCAGTTTTGCTCCGACGGACACAAACAACTATGGCTACACCTTC	CASSFAPTDTNNYGYTF
many	TRBV5-1	TRBJ1-2	NA	TGCGCCAGCTCCTTACCTCGAAGTGACACTAACTATGGCTACACCTTC	CASSLPRSDTNYGYTF
many	TRBV9	TRBJ2-1	NA	TGTGCCAGCAGCGTTGGATGGCAGAACAATGAGCAGTTCTTC	CASSVGWQNNEQFF
few	TRBV15	TRBJ2-2	NA	TGCGCCACCAGCAGACAAGACTGGCACACCGGGGAGCTGTCTTTT	CATSRQDWHTGELSF
many	TRBV11-1	TRBJ1-2	NA	TGTGCCAGCAGCTTGGGGCCCGGGACAACTAACTATGGCTACACCTTC	CASSLGPGTTNYGYTF
medium-sized	TRBV3-1	TRBJ2-2	TRBD1	TGTGCCAGCAGCCCTGACAGGGGAAGGGAGCTGTTTTTT	CASSPDRGRELFF
many	TRBV20-1	TRBJ2-7	NA	TGCAGTGCAAAAGGACAGATCCCCTACGAGCAGTACTTC	CSAKGQIPYEQYF
many	TRBV18	TRBJ1-1	TRBD1	TGTGCCAGCTCACCAGACAGGGGGACTGAAGCTTTCTTT	CASSPDRGTEAFF
many	TRBV7-6	TRBJ1-1	TRBD1	TGTGCCAGCAGCCAAGAGGGGGCCGGAGCTTTCTTT	CASSQEGAGAFF
many	TRBV20-1	TRBJ2-1	NA	TGCAGTGCCACCGACAATGAGCAGTTCTTC	CSATDNEQFF
medium-sized	TRBV29-1	TRBJ2-7	TRBD1	TGCAGCGTTGTCCGGACAGGGGGGGTGGGCGAGCAGTACTTC	CSVVRTGGVGEQYF
medium-sized	TRBV25-1	TRBJ1-5	NA	TGTGCCAGCAGTGAAGGATGGAATCAGCCCCAGCATTTT	CASSEGWNQPQHF
NA	TRBV30	TRBJ1-3	TRBD1	TGTGCCTGGAAGCTCCGCAGGGGGCCGGGGGCCATATATTTT	CAWKLRRGPGAIYF
medium-sized	TRBV6-1	TRBJ1-1	NA	TGTGCCAGCAGTGAAGCGCGGAGGATTTACTTGAACACTGAAGCTTTCTTT	CASSEARRIYLNTEAFF
many	TRBV7-9	TRBJ2-5	TRBD2	TGTGCCAGCAGCTTGGGCGGGGGGGCCTCAGAGACCCAGTACTTC	CASSLGGGASETQYF
medium-sized	TRBV6-1	TRBJ2-1	NA	TGTGCCAGCAAAGCTGCTTCCTACAATGAGCAGTTCTTC	CASKAASYNEQFF
NA	TRBV29-1	TRBJ1-1	TRBD1	TGCAGCGTCGCGGGACAGTACACTGAAGCTTTCTTT	CSVAGQYTEAFF
many	TRBV18	TRBJ2-5	TRBD2	TGTGCCAGCTCACCACCGTCTAGCGGGTGGGGAGAGACCCAGTACTTC	CASSPPSSGWGETQYF
medium-sized	TRBV25-1	TRBJ2-1	NA	TGTGCCAGCAGTGTAGGCGGGAACTACAATGAGCAGTTCTTC	CASSVGGNYNEQFF
NA	TRBV6-1	TRBJ1-3	NA	TGTGTCAGCACCGAGGCCCCAGTCTCTGGAAACACCGTATATTTT	CVSTEAPVSGNTVYF
many	TRBV19	TRBJ2-1	TRBD1	TGTGCCAGTAGTGAAGACAGGGTAAGGGACAATGAGCAGTTCTTC	CASSEDRVRDNEQFF
few	TRBV10-3	TRBJ1-2	TRBD1	TGTGCCATCAAGGGGGCCTATGGCTACACCTTC	CAIKGAYGYTF